The 28 T cell receptor beta chains in this list originate from one sample, sequenced in a study of Ad26.COV2.S vaccination and SARS-CoV-2 variants. This table comes from immunoSEQ multiplex PCR, and its TCRdb copy is limited to in-frame clones, with some not included. The table has about 87,000 clones, approximately 86% seen once. The sample consisted of peripheral blood, taken after recovery from COVID-19. These receptors were collected from a human donor who had recovered from COVID-19.

The V call is TRBV2, the J call TRBJ1-1; D possibly corresponds to TRBD1 (5 bases). Germline V lookup: CDR1 SNHLY, CDR2 FYNNEI. The CDR3 runs to 14 residues. The germline V and J ends were trimmed by 11 bases and 1 base, with 17 bases remaining between them. The chain's CDR3 is CARRRDRGNTEAFF. The CDR3 bases are TGTGCCCGAAGACGGGACCGAGGGAACACTGAAGCTTTCTTT.

The chain links TRBV18 to TRBJ1-1, with D unresolved. V lost 4 bases to trimming and J lost 7 bases, with 13 bases between them. Germline lookup yields CDR1 KGHSH and CDR2 LQKENI. The CDR3 spans 13 residues. The CDR3 DNA reads TGTGCCAGCTCACATTACCCCGCCGATGAAGCTTTCTTT. Translating gives CASSHYPADEAFF.

V usage is TRBV5-1 and J usage is TRBJ2-7; D is possibly TRBD1 (5 bases). Germline CDR1 SGHRS, CDR2 YFSETQ. V was pared by 1 base and J by 6 bases, with 14 bases between. The CDR3 has 14 amino acids. The CDR3: CASSLNSRVFEQYF. The CDR3 nucleotides read TGCGCCAGCAGCTTGAACAGCAGGGTTTTCGAGCAGTACTTC.

This sequence joins TRBV15 and TRBJ2-2; tentative D call: TRBD1 (6 bases). This CDR3 has 15 amino acids. Trimming cost V 4 bases and J 0 bases, with 9 bases left between them. Per germline, CDR1 LNHNV and CDR2 YYDKDF (reference sequence). CDR3 amino acids: CATSKGHPNTGELFF. The DNA of the CDR3 is TGTGCCACCAGCAAGGGACACCCGAACACCGGGGAGCTGTTTTTT.

This chain uses TRBV19 with TRBJ1-2; D is ambiguous. The CDR3 runs to 13 residues. CDR1 and CDR2 (germline): LNHDA, SQIVND (reference sequence). V shed 5 bases and J shed 5 bases, with 12 bases lying between them. CDR3 loop: CASSPRGGYGYTF. CDR3 bases: TGTGCCAGTAGTCCCCGTGGTGGATATGGCTACACCTTC.

The CDR3 coding sequence is TGCGCCAGCAGCTTGGAAGTGGGGCCTGATCAGCCCCAGCATTTT. It codes for CASSLEVGPDQPQHF. The V gene is TRBV5-1, the J gene TRBJ1-5; tentatively, D is TRBD1 (5 bases). Looked up from germline, CDR1 is SGHRS and CDR2 is YFSETQ. The CDR3 runs 15 residues. V was cut by 0 bases and J by 5 bases, with 12 bases left in between. Full variable domain (rest looked up from reference TRBV5-1 and TRBJ1-5): KAGVTQTPRYLIKTRGQQVTLSCSPISGHRSVSWYQQTPGQGLQFLFEYFSETQRNKGNFPGRFSGRQFSNSRSEMNVSTLELGDSALYLCASSLEVGPDQPQHFGDGTRLSIL.

The chain is built from TRBV19 and TRBJ1-6, with D possibly TRBD1 on 6 matching bases. V lost 7 bases to trimming and J lost 9 bases, with 19 bases between them. The CDR3 is made up of 15 amino acids. CDR1 is LNHDA, CDR2 SQIVND, per germline (reference sequence). The CDR3 DNA reads TGTGCCAGTACCGAACAGGGTTCTATTCGTTCACCCCTCCACTTT. It specifies CASTEQGSIRSPLHF.

CDR3 amino acids: CAWMIPGGQGAVNEKLFF. The CDR3 coding sequence is TGTGCCTGGATGATTCCGGGGGGTCAGGGGGCCGTTAATGAAAAACTGTTTTTT. The chain links TRBV30 to TRBJ1-4; TRBD1 aligns across 8 bases. The J segment lost 4 bases and the V segment lost 4 bases, leaving 17 bases of the junction unmatched. Looked up from germline, CDR1 is GTSNPN and CDR2 is SVGIG (reference sequence). This CDR3 has 18 residues.

This clone has a single count. The same CDR3 can be traced to other DNA sequences in this sample. V and J are TRBV10-3 and TRBJ2-3, with D tentatively TRBD1 (5 bases). Trimming removed 1 base from V and 0 bases from J, with 11 bases in between. This CDR3 is built from 16 residues. Germline CDR1 is ENHRY and CDR2 is SYGVKD. The CDR3 protein is CAISEFSGKSTDTQYF. The DNA of the CDR3 is TGTGCCATCAGTGAGTTTTCAGGGAAGAGCACAGATACGCAGTATTTT.

The chain employs TRBV28 and TRBJ1-1; TRBD1 aligns across 7 bases. The CDR3 runs 12 residues. Germline V gene data show CDR1 as MDHEN and CDR2 as SYDVKM. Losses at the gene ends were 5 bases for V and 5 bases for J; bases not matched to a gene: 2. The CDR3 here is CASSETGTEAFF. CDR3 bases: TGTGCCAGCAGTGAGACAGGGACTGAAGCTTTCTTT.

The genes are TRBV12-3 or TRBV12-4 and TRBJ1-2; 7 bases fit TRBD1. The CDR3 consists of 12 residues. V trimming: 6 bases; J trimming: 6 bases; junction bases outside the gene matches: 4. This CDR3 reads CASRSDRDGYTF. The DNA for the CDR3 is TGTGCCAGCAGATCTGACAGGGATGGCTACACCTTC.

The rearrangement links TRBV19 to TRBJ1-2; D not resolved. Germline CDR1 LNHDA, CDR2 SQIVND (reference sequence). The length of the CDR3 is 15 residues. Trimming left V 7 bases short and J 5 bases short, with 20 bases between. CDR3 sequence reads: CASTPETQPRYGYTF. The CDR3 coding sequence is TGTGCCAGTACCCCCGAAACACAGCCAAGATATGGCTACACCTTC.

This clone was seen a single time. The chain couples TRBV29-1 to TRBJ2-3, with D unclear. Per the germline V gene, CDR1 is SQVTM and CDR2 is ANQGSEA. Trimming stripped 1 base from V and 3 bases from J, with 2 bases between. This CDR3 is built from 11 residues. The CDR3 bases are TGCAGCGTTGAAGCGACAGATACGCAGTATTTT. This encodes CSVEATDTQYF.

The chain couples TRBV6-5 to TRBJ1-1, with D possibly being TRBD1 (5 bases). Trimming pared 4 bases from V and 7 bases from J, leaving 7 bases between. There are 11 residues in the CDR3. Germline CDR1 and CDR2: MNHEY and SVGAGI. The CDR3 DNA reads TGTGCCAGCAGTTGGGGGTTTGAAGCTTTCTTT. Translating gives CASSWGFEAFF.

This sequence joins TRBV19 and TRBJ2-1; D unresolved. V was shortened by 6 bases and J by 7 bases, with 13 bases between the two germline ends. The CDR3 runs to 13 residues. CDR1 and CDR2 (germline): LNHDA, SQIVND (reference sequence). The CDR3 coding sequence is TGTGCCAGTAGCCCCGGTCGCGGTAATGAGCAGTTCTTC. It codes for CASSPGRGNEQFF.

The chain links TRBV7-6 to TRBJ2-1; 7 bases map to TRBD2. The CDR3 is 15 amino acids. V lost 3 bases and J lost 7; bases outside the gene matches: 9. The germline gives CDR1 SGHVS, CDR2 FNYEAQ. This CDR3 reads CASSFFPLAVNEQFF. The CDR3 DNA follows: TGTGCCAGCAGCTTCTTCCCGCTAGCGGTTAATGAGCAGTTCTTC.

The V and J genes are TRBV27 and TRBJ1-5, with a possible D match to TRBD1 (5 bases). The CDR3 runs to 14 residues. The germline V gene has CDR1 MNHEY and CDR2 SMNVEV (reference sequence). With 6 bases removed from V and 6 bases from J, the gap between germline ends came to 15 bases. CDR3 loop: CASRGSGRAQPQHF. The CDR3 bases are TGTGCCAGCAGGGGGTCGGGGCGGGCTCAGCCCCAGCATTTT.

This rearrangement joins TRBV2 to TRBJ2-1; TRBD2 matches 7 bases. CDR1 is SNHLY, CDR2 FYNNEI, per germline. V dropped 2 bases and J dropped 5; count of bases not matched to a gene: 6. The CDR3 contains 15 residues. Written as DNA, the CDR3 is TGTGCCAGCAGTGAAATGGCTAGCGGTAACAATGAGCAGTTCTTC. This gives the protein CASSEMASGNNEQFF.

The chain links TRBV6-5 to TRBJ2-1; TRBD1 matches 7 bases. The CDR3 runs to 15 residues. Per germline, CDR1 MNHEY and CDR2 SVGAGI. With 5 bases clipped from V and 1 base from J, the junction kept 5 bases outside the gene matches. The CDR3 region is CASSRTGGSYNEQFF. CDR3 in DNA: TGTGCCAGCAGTCGGACAGGCGGTTCCTACAATGAGCAGTTCTTC.

This clone was seen a single time. In the same sample, other DNA sequences code for this CDR3. This chain links TRBV27 with TRBJ2-3; D not resolved. V was shortened by 0 bases and J by 4 bases, with 5 bases between the two germline ends. CDR3 size: 13 residues. Looked up from germline, CDR1 is MNHEY and CDR2 is SMNVEV (reference sequence). The CDR3 is CASSLSVSDTQYF. In DNA, the CDR3 is TGTGCCAGCAGTTTATCGGTATCAGATACGCAGTATTTT.

In its sample, this clone was seen a few times. Here the CDR3 DNA reads TGTGCCAGTAGTATAGATCACGGGCAGGTTGTCTATCAGCCCCAGCATTTT. This gives the protein CASSIDHGQVVYQPQHF. The chain combines TRBV19 with TRBJ1-5; D not resolved. V gave up 0 bases and J gave up 5 bases, with 17 bases separating them. This CDR3 is 17 amino acids long. Germline CDR1 reads LNHDA; CDR2 reads SQIVND (reference sequence). The complete variable domain, with remaining parts taken from reference TRBV19 and TRBJ1-5, reads DGGITQSPKYLFRKEGQNVTLSCEQNLNHDAMYWYRQDPGQGLRLIYYSQIVNDFQKGDIAEGYSVSREKKESFPLTVTSAQKNPTAFYLCASSIDHGQVVYQPQHFGDGTRLSIL.

The chain links TRBV6-5 to TRBJ2-1; D not certain. V lost 0 bases and J lost 7, with 10 bases in between. This CDR3 is built from 14 residues. Per the germline V gene, CDR1 is MNHEY and CDR2 is SVGAGI. The CDR3 DNA follows: TGTGCCAGCAGTTACTCAGCCCTGAGAAATGAGCAGTTCTTC. The encoded protein is CASSYSALRNEQFF.

This chain links TRBV29-1 with TRBJ2-7, with a possible D match to TRBD1 (5 bases). Germline values: CDR1 SQVTM, CDR2 ANQGSEA. V dropped 7 bases and J dropped 1 base, with 11 bases sitting between them. CDR3 size: 12 residues. CDR3 protein: CSAADSSYEQYF. Here the CDR3 DNA reads TGCAGCGCCGCTGACAGTTCCTACGAGCAGTACTTC.

The chain combines TRBV29-1 with TRBJ2-1; no clear D. Germline V lookup: CDR1 SQVTM, CDR2 ANQGSEA. The CDR3 length is 10 residues. V gave up 4 bases and J gave up 6 bases, with 4 bases separating them. CDR3 amino acids: CSVAVNEQFF. The CDR3 DNA sequence: TGCAGCGTTGCAGTCAATGAGCAGTTCTTC.

The gene calls are TRBV9 and TRBJ1-5, with D uncertain. The CDR3 runs to 13 residues. Germline-derived CDR1 and CDR2 are SGDLS and YYNGEE. V was cut by 0 bases and J by 5 bases, with 6 bases left in between. This CDR3 reads CASSVDADQPQHF. The DNA for the CDR3 is TGTGCCAGCAGCGTAGATGCAGATCAGCCCCAGCATTTT.

In this sample, this clone turned up a few times. The V gene is TRBV6-5, the J gene TRBJ1-5, with D hard to call. The V end was cut by 6 bases, the J end by 1 base, with 7 bases between. The germline V gene has CDR1 MNHEY and CDR2 SVGAGI. The CDR3 runs 13 residues. CDR3 DNA sequence: TGTGCCAGCAGCCCCAGGAGCAATCAGCCCCAGCATTTT. Encoded protein: CASSPRSNQPQHF.

The chain is built from TRBV3-1 (or the pseudogene TRBV3-2) and TRBJ1-2, with 8 bases fitting TRBD1. Trimming cost V 4 bases and J 0 bases; bases outside gene matches: 10. The CDR3 sequence is 17 residues long. Per the germline V gene, CDR1 is LGHDT and CDR2 is YNNKEL (reference sequence). The CDR3 DNA is TGTGCCAGCAGCCCACCTCTGGGACAGGTCACTAACTATGGCTACACCTTC. Translated: CASSPPLGQVTNYGYTF.

This clone came up a few times. CDR3 loop: CASCETSSGNTIYF. The CDR3 coding sequence is TGTGCCAGCTGTGAGACATCTTCTGGAAACACCATATATTTT. The gene calls are TRBV28 and TRBJ1-3, with D unresolved. V shed 8 bases and J shed 1 base, with 12 bases lying between them. Germline assignment: CDR1 MDHEN and CDR2 SYDVKM. The CDR3 extends over 14 amino acids.